This T cell receptor (beta chain) is from a study of blood T cell repertoires in COVID-19. Study details: Samples came from the United States, Italy and Spain, spanning acute and convalescent COVID-19.

Germline V gene lookup returns CDR1 SGHNT and CDR2 YENEEA. The CDR3 consists of 14 residues. Trimming cost V 4 bases and J 7 bases; bases outside gene matches: 6. Profiled with immunoSEQ multiplex PCR; TCRdb holds only in-frame clones, not every one. The table includes some 270,000 clones, 80% to 85% detected once. The sequencing input was peripheral blood. This clonotype was sampled from a person aged 70 to 79 with COVID-19, enrolled during active disease. This chain uses TRBV11-3 with TRBJ2-3; 9 bases agree with TRBD2. This chain's CDR3 is CASSWGGGANTQYF. The CDR3 region has the DNA TGTGCCAGCAGCTGGGGCGGGGGGGCAAATACGCAGTATTTT.